Listed below are T cell receptor beta chains from one sample, sequenced in a study of shared clonotypes between healthy human individuals. The assay was immunoSEQ multiplex PCR, and TCRdb's table has in-frame clones only and misses some. The sample lists 2 million to 2.5 million clones, roughly 92% occurring once. The material sequenced was naive CD4+ T cells from PBMCs. The receptor set was obtained from a man between 18 and 35 years old in good health. Some clones in this sample may be carry-over from other donors' samples. CDR3s include the opening cysteine and the closing phenylalanine or tryptophan. D genes are given only for firm matches.

J: TRBJ2-7
D: -
V: TRBV13
CDR3: CASSFGQSLEQYF
DNA: TGTGCCAGCAGCTTCGGACAGTCCCTCGAGCAGTACTTC

J: TRBJ2-3
D: TRBD2
V: TRBV9
CDR3: CASSVLAGGTTDTQYF
DNA: TGTGCCAGCAGCGTGTTAGCGGGAGGGACCACAGATACGCAGTATTTT

J: TRBJ2-1
D: TRBD2
V: TRBV4-2
CDR3: CASSQGTSGTFYNEQFF
DNA: TGTGCCAGCAGCCAAGGGACTAGCGGGACCTTTTACAATGAGCAGTTCTTC

J: TRBJ2-3
D: TRBD2
V: TRBV29-1
CDR3: CSVDASGSYTQYF
DNA: TGCAGCGTTGACGCTAGCGGGAGTTATACGCAGTATTTT

J: TRBJ2-5
D: -
V: TRBV5-1
CDR3: CASSFSPGETQYF
DNA: TGCGCCAGCAGCTTTTCCCCGGGGGAGACCCAGTACTTC

J: TRBJ2-5
D: -
V: TRBV5-1
CDR3: CASSWSLTGLQETQYF
DNA: TGCGCCAGCAGCTGGTCCCTGACGGGACTCCAAGAGACCCAGTACTTC

J: TRBJ1-2
D: -
V: TRBV12-2
CDR3: CASFVGTGGVGVGGYTF
DNA: TGTGCAAGTTTTGTAGGGACAGGGGGCGTAGGAGTAGGTGGCTACACCTTC

J: TRBJ2-5
D: -
V: TRBV2
CDR3: CASSEDRPVQETQYF
DNA: TGTGCCAGCAGTGAAGACAGGCCCGTTCAAGAGACCCAGTACTTC

J: TRBJ2-3
D: TRBD1
V: TRBV12-5
CDR3: CASGLGQGADTQYF
DNA: TGTGCTAGTGGCTTGGGACAGGGGGCAGATACGCAGTATTTT

J: TRBJ1-1
D: TRBD1
V: TRBV6-6
CDR3: CASSYLPTGVNTEAFF
DNA: TGTGCCAGCAGTTACCTTCCGACAGGGGTGAACACTGAAGCTTTCTTT